Below are 20 T cell receptor beta chains sequenced from a single sample in a study of shared clonotypes between healthy human individuals. Clones were read by immunoSEQ multiplex PCR, and TCRdb kept only the in-frame ones, dropping some. The table shows about 380,000 clones, with around 96% occurring only once. Sequencing input: memory CD8+ T cells sorted from blood. The subset was: CD45RO+ cells pooled with CCR7-negative TemRA cells. The receptors originated from a man younger than 45 in good health.

This chain joins TRBV5-6 and TRBJ1-2; 8 bases map to TRBD1. Germline CDR1 reads SGHDT; CDR2 reads YYEEEE. There are 15 residues in the CDR3. V lost 1 base to trimming and J lost 5 bases; unmatched junction nucleotides: 7. CDR3 protein: CASSLFRGTGYGYTF. DNA of the CDR3: TGTGCCAGCAGCTTGTTTCGCGGGACAGGTTATGGCTACACCTTC.

This sequence joins TRBV5-1 and TRBJ2-3; D might be TRBD2 (5 bases). CDR3 length: 14 residues. Germline loops: CDR1 SGHRS, CDR2 YFSETQ. With 4 bases removed from V and 1 base from J, the gap between germline ends came to 10 bases. CDR3 nucleotides: TGCGCCAGCAGCCCGCGGGTTGGCACAGATACGCAGTATTTT. It is translated as CASSPRVGTDTQYF.

This clone has just one count. J is TRBJ2-7 and V is TRBV19, with 11 bases aligning to TRBD2. This CDR3 is 17 amino acids long. The germline gives CDR1 LNHDA, CDR2 SQIVND (reference sequence). V lost 4 bases to trimming and J lost 3 bases; unmatched junction nucleotides: 11. CDR3 in DNA: TGTGCCAGTAGTAAGGGCCCACTAGCGGGAGTCTACTACGAGCAGTACTTC. This translates into CASSKGPLAGVYYEQYF. The full variable domain, with the rest looked up from reference TRBV19 and TRBJ2-7, is DGGITQSPKYLFRKEGQNVTLSCEQNLNHDAMYWYRQDPGQGLRLIYYSQIVNDFQKGDIAEGYSVSREKKESFPLTVTSAQKNPTAFYLCASSKGPLAGVYYEQYFGPGTRLTVT.

The chain has TRBV6-5 and TRBJ2-7; possible D gene TRBD2, 5 bases. The CDR3 spans 15 residues. The V end lost 5 bases, the J end lost 4 bases, and 18 bases lay between the germline ends. Looked up from germline, CDR1 is MNHEY and CDR2 is SVGAGI. The CDR3 protein is CASSPSRWRIYEQYF. CDR3 DNA: TGTGCCAGCAGTCCATCTCGATGGAGGATATACGAGCAGTACTTC.

This clone was found once. Other DNA sequences in the sample encode the same CDR3. The chain couples TRBV19 to TRBJ2-2; the match to TRBD1 covers 8 bases. J lost 4 bases, V lost 3 bases, and 1 base had no gene match. The CDR3 runs to 14 residues. Looked up from germline, CDR1 is LNHDA and CDR2 is SQIVND (reference sequence). CDR3 coding DNA: TGTGCCAGTAGTATTACAGGGGGCACCGGGGAGCTGTTTTTT. This encodes CASSITGGTGELFF.

This clone appeared a single time. The chain links TRBV25-1 to TRBJ2-2; D not resolved. The germline V gene has CDR1 MGHDK and CDR2 SYGVNS. The CDR3 is made up of 16 amino acids. V lost 0 bases and J lost 0, with 8 bases in between. CDR3 sequence: CASSEYNLANTGELFF. CDR3 coding DNA: TGTGCCAGCAGTGAATATAACCTAGCGAACACCGGGGAGCTGTTTTTT.

This chain joins TRBV5-1 and TRBJ2-2; D unclear. The germline CDR1 and CDR2 sequences are SGHRS and YFSETQ. The V and J ends lost 0 bases and 0 bases respectively, with 3 bases between them. This CDR3 is built from 14 residues. Written as DNA, the CDR3 is TGCGCCAGCAGCTTGGTCGCGAACACCGGGGAGCTGTTTTTT. Translation gives CASSLVANTGELFF.

The chain uses TRBV4-2 and TRBJ1-3; tentatively, D is TRBD1 (5 bases). V was clipped by 3 bases and J by 4 bases, with 10 bases between them. The CDR3 spans 14 residues. Looked up from germline, CDR1 is LGHNA and CDR2 is YNFKEQ. CDR3 region: CASSHSGSGNTIYF. The CDR3 nucleotides are TGTGCCAGCAGCCACTCAGGGTCAGGAAACACCATATATTTT.

The rearrangement links TRBV14 to TRBJ2-3; 7 bases line up with TRBD2. This CDR3 comprises 15 residues. Trimming took 1 base from V and 0 from J; bases not matched to a gene: 1. Germline V CDR1 and CDR2: SGHDN, FVKESK. The CDR3 here is CASSQVGGSTDTQYF. CDR3 sequence (DNA): TGTGCCAGCAGCCAAGTGGGGGGGAGCACAGATACGCAGTATTTT. The full variable domain, rest sourced from reference TRBV14 and TRBJ2-3, is EAGVTQFPSHSVIEKGQTVTLRCDPISGHDNLYWYRRVMGKEIKFLLHFVKESKQDESGMPNNRFLAERTGGTYSTLKVQPAELEDSGVYFCASSQVGGSTDTQYFGPGTRLTVL.

This clone was seen only once. V gene TRBV28 combines with J gene TRBJ1-2; D is perhaps TRBD1 (6 bases). Germline CDR1 MDHEN, CDR2 SYDVKM. The CDR3 sequence is 14 residues long. V lost 6 bases and J 4 bases, leaving 15 bases between the germline ends. The DNA of the CDR3 is TGTGCCAGCAGCGCTCCTACAGGGCTCTATGGCTACACCTTC. Amino acid sequence: CASSAPTGLYGYTF.

The V and J genes are TRBV19 and TRBJ2-2; 11 bases map to TRBD2. CDR3 length: 14 residues. J was trimmed by 5 bases and V by 5 bases; bases with no gene match: 1. Germline CDR1 and CDR2: LNHDA and SQIVND (reference sequence). The CDR3 spells CASSRTSGTGELFF. The CDR3, as DNA: TGTGCCAGTAGTCGGACTAGCGGGACCGGGGAGCTGTTTTTT.

This clone occurred a few times. Other DNA sequences in this specimen translate into the identical CDR3. This chain uses TRBV11-2 with TRBJ2-7; no definite D call. Trimming shortened V by 0 bases and J by 4 bases, and 1 base separated the two germline ends. Per the germline V gene, CDR1 is SGHAT and CDR2 is FQNNGV. This CDR3 spans 11 amino acids. The CDR3: CASSLDYEQYF. The CDR3 DNA follows: TGTGCCAGCAGCTTAGATTACGAGCAGTACTTC. Filled out from reference TRBV11-2 and TRBJ2-7, the complete variable domain reads EAGVAQSPRYKIIEKRQSVAFWCNPISGHATLYWYQQILGQGPKLLIQFQNNGVVDDSQLPKDRFSAERLKGVDSTLKIQPAKLEDSAVYLCASSLDYEQYFGPGTRLTVT.

The CDR3 loop is CASSISLGADTQYF. The CDR3 bases are TGTGCCAGTAGTATTAGTCTTGGGGCAGATACGCAGTATTTT. The gene calls are TRBV19 and TRBJ2-3; D not certain. Germline CDR1 reads LNHDA; CDR2 reads SQIVND (reference sequence). There are 14 residues in the CDR3. With 3 bases removed from V and 4 bases from J, the gap between germline ends came to 11 bases.

J is TRBJ1-5 and V is TRBV13; weak D call: TRBD1 (5 bases). V lost 5 bases, J lost 0 bases, and 11 bases lay in between. This CDR3 is 15 amino acids long. Germline V gene lookup returns CDR1 PRHDT and CDR2 FYEKMQ (reference sequence). The CDR3 spells CASSRGPISNQPQHF. In nucleotides, the CDR3 is TGTGCCAGCAGCCGGGGACCGATTAGCAATCAGCCCCAGCATTTT.

V and J are TRBV14 and TRBJ2-1; D ambiguous. The ends were cut back, 0 bases at V and 8 bases at J, with 11 bases in the middle. CDR1 SGHDN and CDR2 FVKESK come from the germline V gene. The CDR3 covers 14 residues. CDR3 coding DNA: TGTGCCAGCAGCCAAGATAAGGCTAGGCATGAGCAGTTCTTC. Its translation is CASSQDKARHEQFF. Full variable domain (missing parts from reference TRBV14 and TRBJ2-1): EAGVTQFPSHSVIEKGQTVTLRCDPISGHDNLYWYRRVMGKEIKFLLHFVKESKQDESGMPNNRFLAERTGGTYSTLKVQPAELEDSGVYFCASSQDKARHEQFFGPGTRLTVL.

The V and J genes are TRBV5-6 and TRBJ1-3, with 7 bases identical to TRBD1. J was trimmed by 0 bases and V by 0 bases; bases with no gene match: 3. Germline V gene sequence: CDR1 SGHDT, CDR2 YYEEEE. The CDR3 consists of 16 residues. The CDR3 sequence: CASSLAGQVSGNTIYF. CDR3 coding DNA: TGTGCCAGCAGCTTGGCCGGACAGGTCTCTGGAAACACCATATATTTT. Together with reference TRBV5-6 and TRBJ1-3, the CDR3 gives the full variable domain: DAGVTQSPTHLIKTRGQQVTLRCSPKSGHDTVSWYQQALGQGPQFIFQYYEEEERQRGNFPDRFSGHQFPNYSSELNVNALLLGDSALYLCASSLAGQVSGNTIYFGEGSWLTVV.

The rearrangement uses TRBV6-5 and TRBJ2-6; the D gene is possibly TRBD1 (5 bases). Germline CDR1 is MNHEY and CDR2 is SVGAGI. V dropped 3 bases and J dropped 4 bases, with 13 bases sitting between them. This CDR3 has 16 amino acids. This CDR3 is CASSYSPGSGANVLTF. The CDR3 DNA follows: TGTGCCAGCAGTTATTCACCAGGGTCAGGGGCCAACGTCCTGACTTTC.

The chain combines TRBV20-1 with TRBJ1-1; possibly TRBD1 for D (5 bases). The CDR3 length is 10 residues. The germline gives CDR1 DFQATT, CDR2 SNEGSKA (reference sequence). The ends were cut back, 6 bases at V and 10 bases at J, with 12 bases in the middle. CDR3: CSARDQVAFF. In DNA form, the CDR3 reads TGCAGTGCCCGGGACCAGGTAGCTTTCTTT.

The J gene is TRBJ1-5, the V gene TRBV6-5; D is unclear. The V gene's germline CDR1 is MNHEY and CDR2 SVGAGI. V was clipped by 6 bases and J by 0 bases, with 6 bases between them. This CDR3 has 13 amino acids. CDR3 region: CASSLSSNQPQHF. The DNA for the CDR3 is TGTGCCAGCAGCCTTAGTAGCAATCAGCCCCAGCATTTT.

CDR3 in amino acids: CASSFFYGYTF. The CDR3 DNA is TGTGCCAGCAGTTTCTTCTATGGCTACACCTTC. The rearrangement uses TRBV28 and TRBJ1-2, with D hard to call. V was shortened by 3 bases and J by 4 bases, with 3 bases between the two germline ends. Germline CDR1 is MDHEN and CDR2 is SYDVKM. This CDR3 contains 11 residues.